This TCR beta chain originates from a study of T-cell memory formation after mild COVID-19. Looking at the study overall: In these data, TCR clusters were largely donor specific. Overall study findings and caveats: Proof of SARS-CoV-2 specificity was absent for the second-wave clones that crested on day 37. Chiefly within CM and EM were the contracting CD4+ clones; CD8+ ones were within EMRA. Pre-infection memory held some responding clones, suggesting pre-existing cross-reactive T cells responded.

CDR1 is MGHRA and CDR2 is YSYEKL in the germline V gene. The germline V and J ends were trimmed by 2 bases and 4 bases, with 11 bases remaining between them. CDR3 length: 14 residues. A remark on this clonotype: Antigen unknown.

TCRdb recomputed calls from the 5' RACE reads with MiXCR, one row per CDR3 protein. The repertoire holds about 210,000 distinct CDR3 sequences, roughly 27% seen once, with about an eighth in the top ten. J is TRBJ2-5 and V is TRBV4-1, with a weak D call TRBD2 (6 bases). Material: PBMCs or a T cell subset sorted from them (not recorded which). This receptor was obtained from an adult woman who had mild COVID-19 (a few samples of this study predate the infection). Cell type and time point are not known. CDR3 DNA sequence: TGCGCCAGCAGCCAACCCGGGACTCTAGAGACCCAGTACTTC. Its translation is CASSQPGTLETQYF.